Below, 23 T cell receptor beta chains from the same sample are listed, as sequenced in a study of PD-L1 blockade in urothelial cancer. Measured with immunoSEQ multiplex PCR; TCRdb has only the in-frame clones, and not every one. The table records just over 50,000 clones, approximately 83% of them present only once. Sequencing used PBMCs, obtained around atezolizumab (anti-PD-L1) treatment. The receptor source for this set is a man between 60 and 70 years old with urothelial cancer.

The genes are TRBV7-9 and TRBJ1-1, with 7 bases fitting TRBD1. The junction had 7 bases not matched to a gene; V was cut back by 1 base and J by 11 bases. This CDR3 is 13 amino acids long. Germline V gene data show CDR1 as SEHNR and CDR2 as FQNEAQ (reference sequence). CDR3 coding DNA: TGTGCCAGCAGCTTAGTAGGGGGCCTGGGCGCTTTCTTT. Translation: CASSLVGGLGAFF.

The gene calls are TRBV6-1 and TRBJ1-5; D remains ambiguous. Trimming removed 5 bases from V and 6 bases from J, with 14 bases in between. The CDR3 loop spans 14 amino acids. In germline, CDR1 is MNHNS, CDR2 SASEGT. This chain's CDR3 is CASSPALEGQPQHF. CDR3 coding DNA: TGTGCCAGCAGTCCCGCCCTAGAGGGTCAGCCCCAGCATTTT.

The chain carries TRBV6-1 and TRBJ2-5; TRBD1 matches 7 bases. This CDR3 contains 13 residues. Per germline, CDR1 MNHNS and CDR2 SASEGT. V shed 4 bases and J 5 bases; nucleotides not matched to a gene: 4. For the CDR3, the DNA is TGTGCCAGCAGTGTAGGGGGCAGGGAGACCCAGTACTTC. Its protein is CASSVGGRETQYF.

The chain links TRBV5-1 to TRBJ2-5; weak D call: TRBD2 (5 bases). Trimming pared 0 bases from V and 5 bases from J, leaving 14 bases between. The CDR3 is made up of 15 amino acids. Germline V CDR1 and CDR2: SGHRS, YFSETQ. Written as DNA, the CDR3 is TGCGCCAGCAGCTTGGGAGGGTTCGGAGCTGAGACCCAGTACTTC. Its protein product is CASSLGGFGAETQYF.

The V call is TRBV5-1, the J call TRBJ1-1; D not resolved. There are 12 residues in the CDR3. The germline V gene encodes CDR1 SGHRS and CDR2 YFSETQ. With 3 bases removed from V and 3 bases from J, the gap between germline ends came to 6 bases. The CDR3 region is CASSSGHTEAFF. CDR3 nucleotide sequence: TGCGCCAGCAGCTCCGGTCACACTGAAGCTTTCTTT.

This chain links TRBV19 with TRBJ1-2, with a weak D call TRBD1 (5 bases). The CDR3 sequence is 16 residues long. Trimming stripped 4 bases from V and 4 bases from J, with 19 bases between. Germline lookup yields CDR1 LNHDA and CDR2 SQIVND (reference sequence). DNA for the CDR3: TGTGCCAGTAGTAGGCAAGGGGCGTCCATCCTCTATGGCTACACCTTC. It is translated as CASSRQGASILYGYTF. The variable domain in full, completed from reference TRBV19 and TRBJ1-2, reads DGGITQSPKYLFRKEGQNVTLSCEQNLNHDAMYWYRQDPGQGLRLIYYSQIVNDFQKGDIAEGYSVSREKKESFPLTVTSAQKNPTAFYLCASSRQGASILYGYTFGSGTRLTVV.

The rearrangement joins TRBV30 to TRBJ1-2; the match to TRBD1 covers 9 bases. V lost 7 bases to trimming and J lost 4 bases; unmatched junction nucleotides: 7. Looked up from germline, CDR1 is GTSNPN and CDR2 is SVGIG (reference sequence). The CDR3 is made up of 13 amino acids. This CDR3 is CALNRGQIYGYTF. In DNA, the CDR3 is TGTGCCTTGAACAGGGGGCAGATCTATGGCTACACCTTC.

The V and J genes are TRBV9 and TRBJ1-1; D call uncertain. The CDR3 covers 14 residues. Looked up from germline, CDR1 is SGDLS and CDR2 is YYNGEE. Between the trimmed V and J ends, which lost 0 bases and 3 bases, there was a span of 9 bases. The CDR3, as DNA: TGTGCCAGCAGCGTAGTACCGGGGTACACTGAAGCTTTCTTT. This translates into CASSVVPGYTEAFF.

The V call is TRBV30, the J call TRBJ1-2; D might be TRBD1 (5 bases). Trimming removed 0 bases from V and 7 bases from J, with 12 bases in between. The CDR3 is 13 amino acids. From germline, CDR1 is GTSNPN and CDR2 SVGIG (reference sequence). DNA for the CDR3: TGTGCCTGGAGTGTACGAAGGACAATTGGCTACACCTTC. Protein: CAWSVRRTIGYTF.

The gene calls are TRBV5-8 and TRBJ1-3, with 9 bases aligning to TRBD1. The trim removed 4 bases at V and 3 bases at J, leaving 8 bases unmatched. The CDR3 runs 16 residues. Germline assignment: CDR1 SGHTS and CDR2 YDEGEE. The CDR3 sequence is CASSRTGTGFGNTIYF. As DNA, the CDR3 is TGTGCCAGCAGCCGGACCGGGACAGGGTTTGGAAACACCATATATTTT.

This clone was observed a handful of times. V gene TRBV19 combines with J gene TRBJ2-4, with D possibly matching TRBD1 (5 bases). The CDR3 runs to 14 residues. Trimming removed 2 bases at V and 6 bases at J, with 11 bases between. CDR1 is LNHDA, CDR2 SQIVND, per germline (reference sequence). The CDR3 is CASSIPGLGNIQYF. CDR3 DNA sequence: TGTGCCAGTAGTATACCAGGGTTGGGAAACATTCAGTACTTC.

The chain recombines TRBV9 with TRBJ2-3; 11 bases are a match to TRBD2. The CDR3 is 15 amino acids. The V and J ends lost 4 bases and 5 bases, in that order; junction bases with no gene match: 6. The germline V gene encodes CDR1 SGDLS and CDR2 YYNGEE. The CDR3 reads CASSLLAGAVDTQYF. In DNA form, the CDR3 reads TGTGCCAGCAGCCTACTAGCGGGAGCAGTAGATACGCAGTATTTT.

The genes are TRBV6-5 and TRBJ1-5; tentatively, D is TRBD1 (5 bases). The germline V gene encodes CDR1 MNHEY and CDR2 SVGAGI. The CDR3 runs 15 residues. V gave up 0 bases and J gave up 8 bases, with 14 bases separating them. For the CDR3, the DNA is TGTGCCAGCAGTTACTCGGGGCGGGGCACGGAGCCCCAGCATTTT. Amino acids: CASSYSGRGTEPQHF.

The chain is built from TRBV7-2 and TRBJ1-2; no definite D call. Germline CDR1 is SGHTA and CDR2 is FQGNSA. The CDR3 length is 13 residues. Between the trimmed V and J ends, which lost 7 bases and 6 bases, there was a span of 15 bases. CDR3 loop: CASIPRRVDGYTF. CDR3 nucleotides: TGTGCCAGCATCCCTCGCCGGGTCGATGGCTACACCTTC.

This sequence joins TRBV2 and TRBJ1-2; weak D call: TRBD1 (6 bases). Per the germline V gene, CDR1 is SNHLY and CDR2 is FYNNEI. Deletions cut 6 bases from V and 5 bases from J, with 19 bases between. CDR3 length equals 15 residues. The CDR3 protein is CASSGLAGAGYGYTF. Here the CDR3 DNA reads TGTGCCAGCAGCGGCTTGGCGGGGGCGGGTTATGGCTACACCTTC. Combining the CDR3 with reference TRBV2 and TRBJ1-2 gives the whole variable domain EPEVTQTPSHQVTQMGQEVILRCVPISNHLYFYWYRQILGQKVEFLVSFYNNEISEKSEIFDDQFSVERPDGSNFTLKIRSTKLEDSAMYFCASSGLAGAGYGYTFGSGTRLTVV.

The CDR3 protein is CASSKEAAGGLPGSTDTQYF. The DNA for the CDR3 is TGTGCCAGCAGCAAAGAGGCGGCAGGGGGCTTGCCGGGGAGCACAGATACGCAGTATTTT. This sequence joins TRBV21-1 and TRBJ2-3; the table's D gene call, TRBD1, was not cross checked with the DNA. TRBV21-1 is a recognized pseudogene. The CDR3 sequence is 20 residues long.

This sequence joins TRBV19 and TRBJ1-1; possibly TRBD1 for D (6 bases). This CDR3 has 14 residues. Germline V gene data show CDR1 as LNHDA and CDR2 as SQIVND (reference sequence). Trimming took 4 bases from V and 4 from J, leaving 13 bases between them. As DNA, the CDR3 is TGTGCCAGTAGTAGCAGGGGATTCGGCACTGAAGCTTTCTTT. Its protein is CASSSRGFGTEAFF.

The DNA of the CDR3 is TGTGCCAGCAGCCCTATTAGTTATCAGCCCCAGCATTTT. It translates to CASSPISYQPQHF. V gene TRBV28 combines with J gene TRBJ1-5; no clear D gene. Trimming removed 6 bases from V and 5 bases from J, with 11 bases in between. Germline lookup yields CDR1 MDHEN and CDR2 SYDVKM. This CDR3 comprises 13 residues.

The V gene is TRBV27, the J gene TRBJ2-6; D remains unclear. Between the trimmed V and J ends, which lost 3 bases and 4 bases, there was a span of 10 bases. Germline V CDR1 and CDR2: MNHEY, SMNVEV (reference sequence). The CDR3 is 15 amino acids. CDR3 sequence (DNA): TGTGCCAGCAGTTTTGGAGTTGTAGGGGCCAACGTCCTGACTTTC. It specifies CASSFGVVGANVLTF.

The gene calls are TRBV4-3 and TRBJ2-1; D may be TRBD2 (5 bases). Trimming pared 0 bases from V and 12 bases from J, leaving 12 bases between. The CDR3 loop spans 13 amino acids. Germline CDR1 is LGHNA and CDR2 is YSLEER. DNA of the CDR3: TGCGCCAGCAGCCAAGATCCGGCGGACTTGCAGTTCTTC. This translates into CASSQDPADLQFF.

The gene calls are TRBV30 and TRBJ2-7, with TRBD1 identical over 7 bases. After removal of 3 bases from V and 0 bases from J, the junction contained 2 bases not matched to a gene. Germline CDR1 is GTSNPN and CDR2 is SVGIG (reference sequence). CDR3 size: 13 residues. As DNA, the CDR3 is TGTGCCTGGAGACAGGGGTTCTCCTACGAGCAGTACTTC. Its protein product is CAWRQGFSYEQYF.

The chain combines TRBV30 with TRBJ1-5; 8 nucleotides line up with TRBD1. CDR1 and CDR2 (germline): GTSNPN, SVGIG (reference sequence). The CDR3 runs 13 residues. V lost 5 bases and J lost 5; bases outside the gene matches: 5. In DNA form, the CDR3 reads TGTGCCTGGCGAAACAGGGGGGATCAGCCCCAGCATTTT. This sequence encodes CAWRNRGDQPQHF.

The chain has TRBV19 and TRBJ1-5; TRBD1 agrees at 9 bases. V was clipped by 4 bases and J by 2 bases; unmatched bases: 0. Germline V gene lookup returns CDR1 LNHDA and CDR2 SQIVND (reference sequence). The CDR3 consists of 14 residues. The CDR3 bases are TGTGCCAGTAGTAGGGACAGGGGCAATCAGCCCCAGCATTTT. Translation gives CASSRDRGNQPQHF. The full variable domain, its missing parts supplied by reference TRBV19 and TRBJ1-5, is DGGITQSPKYLFRKEGQNVTLSCEQNLNHDAMYWYRQDPGQGLRLIYYSQIVNDFQKGDIAEGYSVSREKKESFPLTVTSAQKNPTAFYLCASSRDRGNQPQHFGDGTRLSIL.